This TCR beta chain was retrieved from a study of blood T cells in healthy people across ages. A J-beta primer mix and a sample-barcoded 5' primer were used in a second PCR of roughly 6 to 12 cycles. All cDNA molecules were each tagged by a template-switch adaptor with 12 random nucleotides. TCRdb reanalysed the 5' RACE reads using MiXCR and keeps one entry per CDR3 protein. Counted here are about 1.1 million distinct CDR3 sequences, less than 45% occurring once; the ten biggest clones make up under 15%. After removal of 3 bases from V and 4 bases from J, the junction contained 13 bases not matched to a gene. CDR1 is MNHNS, CDR2 SASEGT, per germline. The CDR3 runs to 18 residues.

The sequence was obtained from a man in his late teens or twenties in good health. The sample comprised blood. This chain links TRBV6-1 with TRBJ2-3; 10 bases align to TRBD2. CDR3 sequence: CASSEQRGGPYSADTQYF. DNA for the CDR3: TGTGCCAGCAGTGAGCAGCGGGGGGGCCCATATAGTGCAGATACGCAGTATTTT.